This T cell receptor (beta chain) was identified during a study of blood T cell repertoires in COVID-19. In the study overall: Sites across the United States, Italy and Spain contributed samples from acute and convalescent COVID-19. T cells, B-cell-depleted T cells, or PBMCs provided the cDNA or gDNA that served as material.

Germline V gene data show CDR1 as MNHNY and CDR2 as SVGAGI (reference sequence). The CDR3 loop spans 13 amino acids. V was cut by 0 bases and J by 7 bases, with 7 bases left in between. The Seattle patients, enrolled during active infection, were followed longitudinally. Original processing notes: From reference gene primer amplification, estimates of nucleated cell counts were derived. Sequencing used immunoSEQ multiplex PCR; TCRdb keeps in-frame clones, though not all of them. The V and J calls and clone size are taken from that table; D and trimming were inferred from the DNA. The profile covers 200,000 to 250,000 clones, with roughly 79% appearing a single time and 7.5% taken by the ten largest.

This TCR was sampled from a woman aged 80 or over with COVID-19, enrolled during active disease. The chain is built from TRBV6-6 and TRBJ1-5, with D unclear. The sequenced sample consisted of peripheral blood. The CDR3 loop is CASSYSQLQPQHF. For the CDR3, the DNA is TGTGCCAGCAGTTACTCGCAGTTACAGCCCCAGCATTTT.